What follows is one T cell receptor beta chain and its context. The sample is drawn from a study of blood T cell repertoires in COVID-19. Under the authors' procedure: Reference gene primer amplification yielded estimated nucleated cell counts. Clones were sequenced by immunoSEQ multiplex PCR, and TCRdb holds only the in-frame ones, with some missing. The V and J calls and clone size come from that table; D and trimming were worked out from the DNA. Here the sample spans some 210,000 clones, around 80% being singletons. J lost 5 bases, V lost 4 bases, and 8 bases had no gene match. This CDR3 spans 15 amino acids. The V gene's germline CDR1 is KGHDR and CDR2 SFDVKD.

The chain links TRBV24-1 to TRBJ2-3; 7 bases fit TRBD2. The receptor's source is a woman aged 40 to 50 with acute or convalescent COVID-19. The sequencing sample was made of peripheral blood. Here the CDR3 DNA reads TGTGCCACCAGTGAACCTATAGCGGGTGGAGATACGCAGTATTTT. Protein: CATSEPIAGGDTQYF.